This TCR beta chain was documented in a study of blood T cell repertoires in COVID-19. Patients from Seattle were sampled longitudinally, starting during active infection. This clone was seen a single time. Per the study methods: Nucleated cell counts were estimated from reference gene primer amplification. Sequencing was performed with immunoSEQ multiplex PCR; in TCRdb, only in-frame clones are kept and a portion is missing. The DNA was the basis for D and trimming; V, J and clone size are from that table. The table shows 100,000 to 150,000 clones, with about 70% occurring only once. The germline gives CDR1 MNHNS, CDR2 SASEGT. The CDR3 consists of 18 residues. The ends lost 2 bases at V and 1 base at J; junction bases unmatched: 11.

This clonotype was sampled from a man older than 75 with COVID-19, enrolled during active disease. Sequencing input: peripheral blood. The rearrangement joins TRBV6-1 to TRBJ1-5, with 7 bases that match TRBD1. The CDR3 is CASSELNRGFSSNQPQHF. The CDR3 DNA reads TGTGCCAGCAGTGAACTAAACAGGGGTTTTTCGAGCAATCAGCCCCAGCATTTT.